This T cell receptor beta chain stems from a study of Graves' ophthalmopathy and Graves' hyperthyroidism. Study as a whole: Peripheral blood was obtained at first diagnosis, ahead of any treatment.

The authors amplified TCR beta CDR3 regions, and they did so from RNA transcripts for repertoire sequencing. Second-round multiplex PCR followed a first-round RT-PCR using HTBI primers. Each CDR3 protein is one row after TCRdb ran MiXCR on the multiplex PCR reads. The sample yields roughly 13,000 distinct CDR3 sequences, 50% seen once. V was pared by 7 bases and J by 1 base, with 8 bases between. CDR3 length equals 12 residues. CDR1 is SEHNR, CDR2 FQNEAQ, per germline (reference sequence). PBMCs originated in approximately 9.2 ml of fresh peripheral blood. This clonotype was recorded only once. A much larger clone differs by one base, so this may be a read error.

Sequencing used peripheral blood. This TCR was sampled from a woman in her 30s with Graves' ophthalmopathy. The V gene is TRBV7-9, the J gene TRBJ2-7; D gene unclear. CDR3 amino acids: CASTEKSYEQYF. CDR3 nucleotide sequence: TGTGCCAGCACCGAGAAATCCTACGAGCAGTACTTC.